What follows are 2 T cell receptor beta chains derived from one specimen sequenced in a study of vaccination and CD4 T cells after COVID-19. These receptors' antigens are unknown. Treatment here: approximately 9-day PBMC culture with coronavirus spike peptide pools or control peptides (ViraFEST assay). Scientists ran DNA taken from cultured CD4+ T cells through the Oncomine TCR Beta short-read assay for sequencing. Each CDR3 protein gets one entry after TCRdb re-called the PCR reads with MiXCR. The sample has 13,000 or so distinct CDR3 sequences, about two fifths seen once; the top ten hold roughly 9.8%. The sample was CD4+ T cells from blood, cultured in vitro, taken after SARS-CoV-2 vaccination. The receptors here all came from a human donor who had recovered from COVID-19.

This chain joins TRBV7-8 and TRBJ2-5; no reliable D call. CDR3 length: 14 residues. Germline CDR1 and CDR2: SGHVS and FQNEAQ. Trimming took 0 bases from V and 3 from J, leaving 8 bases between them. Here the CDR3 reads CASSLAGVEETQYF. The CDR3 nucleotides are TGTGCCAGCAGCTTAGCAGGAGTGGAAGAGACCCAGTACTTC.

This clonotype showed up just a few times. The chain combines TRBV7-3 with TRBJ1-6; D not resolved. The CDR3 runs to 16 residues. Trimming cost V 2 bases and J 5 bases, with 13 bases left between them. Looked up from germline, CDR1 is SGHTA and CDR2 is FQGTGA. In DNA, the CDR3 is TGTGCCAGCAGCTTATCCGTGCGGGGAAATAATTCACCCCTCCACTTT. As protein: CASSLSVRGNNSPLHF.